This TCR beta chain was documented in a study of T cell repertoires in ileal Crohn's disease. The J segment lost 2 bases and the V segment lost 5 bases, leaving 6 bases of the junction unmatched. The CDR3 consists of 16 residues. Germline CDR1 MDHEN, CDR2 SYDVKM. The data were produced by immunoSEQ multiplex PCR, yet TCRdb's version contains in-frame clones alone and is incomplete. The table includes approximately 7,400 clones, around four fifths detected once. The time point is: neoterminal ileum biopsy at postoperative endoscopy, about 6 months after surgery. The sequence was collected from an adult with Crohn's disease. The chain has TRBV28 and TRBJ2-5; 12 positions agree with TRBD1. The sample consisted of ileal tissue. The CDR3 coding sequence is TGTGCCAGCAGTCTCGGGACAGGGGGCAAGCAAGAGACCCAGTACTTC. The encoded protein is CASSLGTGGKQETQYF.